The clone carrying this T cell receptor (beta chain) occurred once. In the study's own analysis: The assay estimated nucleated cells by amplifying reference gene primers. Profiled with immunoSEQ multiplex PCR; TCRdb holds only in-frame clones, not every one. V and J calls and clone size come straight from that table; D and trimming were deduced from the DNA. Among about 280,000 clones listed, 85% to 90% were seen once. V lost 5 bases to trimming and J lost 0 bases, with 10 bases between them. Germline V CDR1 and CDR2: MNHNY, SVGAGI (reference sequence). The CDR3 runs 14 residues. The data were taken from a study of blood T cell repertoires in COVID-19. Overall study: Samples representing acute and convalescent COVID-19 were sourced from the United States, Italy and Spain.

This sequence joins TRBV6-6 and TRBJ1-1, with D tentatively TRBD1 (5 bases). The receptor's source is a man aged 35 to 55 with acute or convalescent COVID-19. The sequencing sample was made of peripheral blood. CDR3 region: CASSIDSMNTEAFF. CDR3 nucleotide sequence: TGTGCCAGCAGTATCGACAGTATGAACACTGAAGCTTTCTTT.